This T cell receptor (beta chain) was obtained from a study of blood T cells in healthy people across ages. Caucasian, healthy and from Russia, the donors were aged between about 6 and 100. There were at least 6 micrograms of total RNA extracted from every sample. Combining a sample-barcoded 5' primer with a J-beta primer mix, a second PCR ran for about 6 to 12 cycles. All samples yielded 3 million or more CDR3-containing paired-end reads. TCRdb independently ran MiXCR on the 5' RACE reads; one entry per CDR3 protein. The data hold about 1.8 million distinct CDR3 sequences, with about 50% observed a single time. This clonotype came up a few times. The V gene end was trimmed by 5 bases and the J gene end by 6 bases; junction bases not matched to a gene: 6. Germline V gene lookup returns CDR1 SGHTA and CDR2 FQGNSA. The CDR3 has 15 amino acids.

This clonotype was sampled from a woman between 35 and 50 years old in good health. The chain combines TRBV7-2 with TRBJ2-3; 12 nucleotides line up with TRBD1. The specimen was blood. The CDR3 reads CASSAGQGAEDTQYF. CDR3 DNA sequence: TGTGCCAGCAGCGCGGGACAGGGGGCGGAGGATACGCAGTATTTT.